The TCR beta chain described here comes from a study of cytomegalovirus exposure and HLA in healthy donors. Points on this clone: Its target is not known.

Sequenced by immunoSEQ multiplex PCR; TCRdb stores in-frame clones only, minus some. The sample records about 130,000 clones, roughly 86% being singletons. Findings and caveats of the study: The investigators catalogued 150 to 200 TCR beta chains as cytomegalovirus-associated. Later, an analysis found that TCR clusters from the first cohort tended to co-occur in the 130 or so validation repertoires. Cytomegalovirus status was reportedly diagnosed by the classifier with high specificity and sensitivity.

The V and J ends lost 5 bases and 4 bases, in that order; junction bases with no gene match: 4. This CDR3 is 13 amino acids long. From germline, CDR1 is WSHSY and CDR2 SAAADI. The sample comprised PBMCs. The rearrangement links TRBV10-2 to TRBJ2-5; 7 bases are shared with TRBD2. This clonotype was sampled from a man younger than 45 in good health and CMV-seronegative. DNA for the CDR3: TGCGCCAGCAGTAGGGACTACGGAGAGACCCAGTACTTC. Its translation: CASSRDYGETQYF.